Each of the 16 T cell receptor beta chains below was sequenced from the same sample in a study of vaccination and CD4 T cells after COVID-19. Cultured CD4+ T cells had their DNA profiled by the Oncomine TCR Beta short-read assay. Each CDR3 protein gets one entry after TCRdb re-called the PCR reads with MiXCR. The sample records about 13,000 distinct CDR3 sequences, approximately 74% being singletons. These TCRs' antigens remain unknown. Specified treatment: approximately 9-day PBMC culture with coronavirus spike peptide pools or control peptides (ViraFEST assay). The source was CD4+ T cells from blood, cultured in vitro, collected after SARS-CoV-2 vaccination. These TCRs come from a human donor who received a COVID-19 vaccine.

CDR3 residues: CASRNTGAFNEQFF. CDR3 nucleotide sequence: TGTGCCAGCAGGAATACAGGGGCGTTCAATGAGCAGTTCTTC. The V call is TRBV12-3 or TRBV12-4, the J call TRBJ2-1, with 7 bases fitting TRBD1. The J segment lost 6 bases and the V segment lost 6 bases, leaving 8 bases of the junction unmatched. This CDR3 contains 14 residues.

The rearrangement links TRBV20-1 to TRBJ1-2, with D maybe TRBD1 (6 bases). V was trimmed by 6 bases and J by 3 bases, leaving 14 bases between them. The CDR3 loop spans 13 amino acids. Germline CDR1 is DFQATT and CDR2 is SNEGSKA (reference sequence). The CDR3 spells CSAATGGDYGYTF. DNA of the CDR3: TGCAGTGCAGCGACGGGGGGCGACTATGGCTACACCTTC.

This clonotype was picked up one time. This chain links TRBV20-1 with TRBJ1-6; 7 nucleotides match TRBD1. V was pared by 4 bases and J by 7 bases, with 7 bases of the junction left unmatched. Germline assignment: CDR1 DFQATT and CDR2 SNEGSKA (reference sequence). This CDR3 has 14 amino acids. Here the CDR3 DNA reads TGCAGTGCTACGAACGACAGGGTCAATTCACCCCTCCACTTT. It encodes CSATNDRVNSPLHF.

The CDR3 DNA reads TGTGCCAGCAGCTCCCACAGGGTTCCGTACACTGAAGCTTTCTTT. Its protein product is CASSSHRVPYTEAFF. The gene calls are TRBV7-2 and TRBJ1-1, with D tentatively TRBD1 (6 bases). Germline CDR1 is SGHTA and CDR2 is FQGNSA. The CDR3 consists of 15 residues. Trimming took off 4 bases at V and 3 bases at J, with 15 bases between the two ends.

This rearrangement joins TRBV7-6 to TRBJ2-2; no clear D. The V gene's germline CDR1 is SGHVS and CDR2 FNYEAQ. Trimming took 5 bases from V and 3 from J, leaving 10 bases between them. The CDR3 covers 14 residues. The CDR3 reads CASSTEWDTGELFF. The CDR3 DNA reads TGTGCCAGCAGCACGGAATGGGACACCGGGGAGCTGTTTTTT.

This clonotype was counted between two and nine times. J is TRBJ2-4 and V is TRBV6-1; D remains ambiguous. Germline loops: CDR1 MNHNS, CDR2 SASEGT. V lost 4 bases, J lost 7 bases, and 17 bases lay in between. The CDR3 totals 15 residues. The CDR3: CASSVDRVAGNIQYF. DNA for the CDR3: TGTGCCAGCAGTGTTGACCGTGTAGCTGGGAACATTCAGTACTTC.

This clonotype was seen a handful of times. The rearrangement links TRBV20-1 to TRBJ2-4; TRBD2 aligns across 11 bases. V was pared by 6 bases and J by 7 bases, with 5 bases of the junction left unmatched. Germline V gives CDR1 DFQATT, CDR2 SNEGSKA (reference sequence). The CDR3 totals 13 residues. CDR3 coding DNA: TGCAGTGCATTGACTAGCGGGGTGAACATTCAGTACTTC. It codes for CSALTSGVNIQYF.

This chain uses TRBV7-8 with TRBJ2-3, with D possibly being TRBD2 (6 bases). CDR3 length equals 17 residues. CDR1 is SGHVS and CDR2 is FQNEAQ in the germline V gene. Trimming left V 0 bases short and J 8 bases short, with 21 bases between. The CDR3 sequence: CASSLAGRGASGGTQYF. CDR3 sequence (DNA): TGTGCCAGCAGCTTAGCGGGGCGCGGGGCCTCAGGAGGTACGCAGTATTTT.

The chain employs TRBV6-4 and TRBJ1-3, with a weak D call TRBD1 (5 bases). The V gene lost 6 bases and the J gene lost 0 bases, with 12 bases spanning the gap. Germline V gene lookup returns CDR1 MRHNA and CDR2 SNTAGT. The CDR3 loop spans 15 amino acids. This chain's CDR3 is CASSPDSSSGNTIYF. CDR3 coding DNA: TGTGCCAGCAGCCCAGACAGCAGCTCTGGAAACACCATATATTTT.

The chain links TRBV29-1 to TRBJ1-1; weak D call: TRBD1 (6 bases). This CDR3 spans 14 amino acids. The germline V gene has CDR1 SQVTM and CDR2 ANQGSEA. V was clipped by 5 bases and J by 1 base, with 14 bases between them. CDR3 bases: TGCAGCGTTCCCATGACAGGAGCGAACACTGAAGCTTTCTTT. It is translated as CSVPMTGANTEAFF.

This rearrangement joins TRBV6-1 to TRBJ2-7, with TRBD1 identical over 10 bases. The CDR3 consists of 13 residues. Germline assignment: CDR1 MNHNS and CDR2 SASEGT. With V trimmed by 6 bases and J by 5 bases, 4 bases remained unmatched. DNA for the CDR3: TGTGCCAGCAGGACGACAGGGGGCCACGAGCAGTACTTC. Encoded protein: CASRTTGGHEQYF.

This clonotype has just a few counts. The J gene is TRBJ1-6, the V gene TRBV7-9; 8 bases are a match to TRBD1. The length of the CDR3 is 15 residues. Germline V CDR1 and CDR2: SEHNR, FQNEAQ (reference sequence). The ends lost 4 bases at V and 3 bases at J; junction bases unmatched: 2. The CDR3 loop reads CASSSTGGYNSPLHF. CDR3 nucleotides: TGTGCCAGCAGCTCCACAGGGGGCTATAATTCACCCCTCCACTTT.

By sample share, this clonotype is medium-sized. This chain uses TRBV7-8 with TRBJ2-3; 10 positions match TRBD2. The CDR3 totals 18 residues. CDR1 SGHVS and CDR2 FQNEAQ come from the germline V gene. V dropped 1 base and J dropped 0; count of bases not matched to a gene: 7. The DNA of the CDR3 is TGTGCCAGCAGCTTAGTAGCGGGGGGCCCCCTTAGCACAGATACGCAGTATTTT. Translated, it gives CASSLVAGGPLSTDTQYF.

This clonotype was detected once. The CDR3 nucleotides are TGTGCCAGCAGCTTCTGGACAGGACTTACCATCTACGAGCAGTACTTC. It codes for CASSFWTGLTIYEQYF. J is TRBJ2-7 and V is TRBV5-6; 7 bases are a match to TRBD1. Germline V gene sequence: CDR1 SGHDT, CDR2 YYEEEE. The CDR3 has 16 amino acids. The ends lost 2 bases at V and 3 bases at J; junction bases unmatched: 11.

The chain combines TRBV19 with TRBJ2-5; perhaps TRBD2 as D (6 bases). V lost 5 bases to trimming and J lost 5 bases, with 12 bases between them. The CDR3 loop spans 13 amino acids. Germline V gene data show CDR1 as LNHDA and CDR2 as SQIVND (reference sequence). The CDR3 loop reads CASSGRAGETQYF. CDR3 DNA sequence: TGTGCCAGTAGTGGCAGGGCGGGGGAGACCCAGTACTTC. Full variable domain (outside the CDR3, taken from reference TRBV19 and TRBJ2-5): DGGITQSPKYLFRKEGQNVTLSCEQNLNHDAMYWYRQDPGQGLRLIYYSQIVNDFQKGDIAEGYSVSREKKESFPLTVTSAQKNPTAFYLCASSGRAGETQYFGPGTRLLVL.

The chain combines TRBV25-1 with TRBJ2-2; tentatively, D is TRBD1 (6 bases). V was shortened by 8 bases and J by 5 bases, with 15 bases between the two germline ends. Germline values: CDR1 MGHDK, CDR2 SYGVNS. The CDR3 runs to 14 residues. The CDR3 DNA follows: TGTGCCAGCGCCGGGACAACGGGGACCGGGGAGCTGTTTTTT. Amino acids: CASAGTTGTGELFF.